This entry is about one TCR beta chain. The antigen is not known. V was trimmed by 8 bases and J by 4 bases, leaving 11 bases between them. The CDR3 length is 13 residues. The germline gives CDR1 MNHEY, CDR2 SVGAGI. The method was immunoSEQ multiplex PCR; TCRdb's version includes in-frame clones alone and lacks a portion of them. This table has 85,000 to 130,000 clones, approximately 87% appearing once. The data derive from a study of T cell responses to AZD1222 COVID-19 vaccine. Study-level findings and limits: Following two doses of AZD1222, Spike-specific TCR breadth and depth rose. Regions 160-218 and 743-854 held dominance among vaccine-associated CD4 TCRs, which spanned spike. The donor cohort was predominantly white British with a female majority, and clonal diversity may have been underestimated.

The starting material was peripheral blood, obtained on day 0 of AZD1222 vaccination. This receptor was identified in an adult in good health. The rearrangement links TRBV6-5 to TRBJ2-2; D is perhaps TRBD2 (6 bases). The CDR3 bases are TGTGCCAGCCGGGCGGGAATCACCGGGGAGCTGTTTTTT. This gives the protein CASRAGITGELFF.